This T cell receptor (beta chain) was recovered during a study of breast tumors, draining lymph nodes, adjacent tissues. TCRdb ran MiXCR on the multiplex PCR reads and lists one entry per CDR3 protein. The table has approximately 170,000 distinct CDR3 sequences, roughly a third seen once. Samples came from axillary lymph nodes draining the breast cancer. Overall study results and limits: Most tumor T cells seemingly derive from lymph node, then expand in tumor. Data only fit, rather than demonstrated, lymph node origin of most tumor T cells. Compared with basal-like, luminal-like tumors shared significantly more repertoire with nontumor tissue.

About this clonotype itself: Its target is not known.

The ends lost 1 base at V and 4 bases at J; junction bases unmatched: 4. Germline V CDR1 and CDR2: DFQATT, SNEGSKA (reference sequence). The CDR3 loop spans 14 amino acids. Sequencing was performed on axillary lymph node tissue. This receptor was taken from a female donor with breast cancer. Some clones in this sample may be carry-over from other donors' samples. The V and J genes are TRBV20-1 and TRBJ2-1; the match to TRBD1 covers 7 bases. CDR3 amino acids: CSARGPTGYNEQFF. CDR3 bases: TGCAGTGCTAGAGGTCCGACAGGGTACAATGAGCAGTTCTTC.